The 20 T cell receptor beta chains below were found in one sample sequenced in a study of shared clonotypes between healthy human individuals. The method was immunoSEQ multiplex PCR; TCRdb's version includes in-frame clones alone and lacks a portion of them. This table holds about 2 million clones, approximately 95% found once. Naive CD8 cells lacked CD45RO and underwent positive selection for CCR7, leaving out terminally differentiated effector memory CD45RA+ cells. Sequencing was carried out using naive CD8+ T cells sorted from blood. The receptors come from a man between 18 and 29 years old in good health.

This chain connects TRBV5-6 to TRBJ2-1; TRBD2 aligns across 11 bases. The CDR3 has 16 amino acids. J lost 9 bases, V lost 2 bases, and 10 bases had no gene match. Germline-derived CDR1 and CDR2 are SGHDT and YYEEEE. CDR3 DNA sequence: TGTGCCAGCAGCTTAGGACTAGCGGGCCCTCGAGGTGAGCAGTTCTTC. Protein sequence: CASSLGLAGPRGEQFF.

The V call is TRBV7-3, the J call TRBJ2-1; D may be TRBD1 (5 bases). Germline V gene lookup returns CDR1 SGHTA and CDR2 FQGTGA. CDR3 length: 16 amino acids. The ends were cut back, 4 bases at V and 0 bases at J, with 13 bases in the middle. In nucleotides, the CDR3 is TGTGCCAGCAGCTGGGGCGGACCCAGCTCCTACAATGAGCAGTTCTTC. It is translated as CASSWGGPSSYNEQFF.

With regard to this clone: The sample has other DNA sequences that encode this CDR3 too. CDR3 sequence reads: CASSQDAGYEQYF. DNA of the CDR3: TGCGCCAGCAGCCAAGATGCCGGCTACGAGCAGTACTTC. The J gene is TRBJ2-7, the V gene TRBV4-1; D uncertain. Trimming took 0 bases from V and 3 from J, leaving 6 bases between them. Germline V gives CDR1 MGHRA, CDR2 YSYEKL. The CDR3 totals 13 residues.

V and J are TRBV5-1 and TRBJ2-1; D unresolved. The germline V and J ends were trimmed by 0 bases and 6 bases, with 4 bases remaining between them. The CDR3 spans 12 residues. Germline CDR1 is SGHRS and CDR2 is YFSETQ. The CDR3 loop is CASSLVINEQFF. The CDR3, as DNA: TGCGCCAGCAGCTTGGTAATCAATGAGCAGTTCTTC.

The chain recombines TRBV4-3 with TRBJ2-4; 9 bases agree with TRBD2. Looked up from germline, CDR1 is LGHNA and CDR2 is YSLEER. V lost 0 bases, J lost 6 bases, and 9 bases stayed unmatched. The CDR3 has 17 amino acids. CDR3 loop: CASSQDRAGGPGNIQYF. CDR3 nucleotides: TGCGCCAGCAGCCAAGATCGGGCGGGAGGGCCGGGAAACATTCAGTACTTC.

This chain joins TRBV15 and TRBJ2-1, with TRBD1 identical over 9 bases. This CDR3 comprises 16 residues. Germline-derived CDR1 and CDR2 are LNHNV and YYDKDF (reference sequence). Trimming took 3 bases from V and 8 from J; bases not matched to a gene: 11. CDR3 loop: CATSRSGTGKGDEQFF. The CDR3 region has the DNA TGTGCCACCAGCAGGTCCGGGACAGGGAAAGGTGATGAGCAGTTCTTC.

This chain links TRBV7-9 with TRBJ2-5; weak D call: TRBD1 (5 bases). Germline CDR1 reads SEHNR; CDR2 reads FQNEAQ (reference sequence). The CDR3 has 13 amino acids. V gave up 6 bases and J gave up 2 bases, with 10 bases separating them. This chain's CDR3 is CASRTELQETQYF. The CDR3 region has the DNA TGTGCCAGCAGGACAGAGCTACAAGAGACCCAGTACTTC.

The chain has TRBV5-5 and TRBJ2-7, with D unclear. V gave up 0 bases and J gave up 11 bases, with 18 bases separating them. CDR1 SGHKS and CDR2 YYEKEE come from the germline V gene (reference sequence). The CDR3 length is 14 residues. The CDR3 coding sequence is TGTGCCAGCAGCTTGGAAGGCGGCAGTTCGATGGAGTACTTC. This sequence encodes CASSLEGGSSMEYF.

The V gene is TRBV7-9, the J gene TRBJ2-5, with TRBD1 identical over 7 bases. V was pared by 4 bases and J by 3 bases, with 5 bases of the junction left unmatched. Germline V lookup: CDR1 SEHNR, CDR2 FQNEAQ (reference sequence). The CDR3 runs 14 residues. CDR3 region: CASSSRQGKETQYF. Here the CDR3 DNA reads TGTGCCAGCAGCTCCCGACAGGGCAAAGAGACCCAGTACTTC.

The chain combines TRBV25-1 with TRBJ2-3; TRBD2 aligns across 8 bases. V lost 3 bases, J lost 0 bases, and 2 bases stayed unmatched. Germline V gives CDR1 MGHDK, CDR2 SYGVNS. The CDR3 sequence is 15 residues long. The CDR3 DNA follows: TGTGCCAGCAGTGATAGCGGGGCTAGCACAGATACGCAGTATTTT. Amino acid sequence: CASSDSGASTDTQYF.

Written as DNA, the CDR3 is TGTGCCAGCAGTTGGTCGGGACAGCCCTACGAGCAGTACTTC. It yields the protein CASSWSGQPYEQYF. The gene calls are TRBV6-5 and TRBJ2-7; 7 nucleotides align to TRBD1. CDR1 MNHEY and CDR2 SVGAGI come from the germline V gene. V lost 4 bases to trimming and J lost 2 bases; unmatched junction nucleotides: 5. The CDR3 has 14 residues.

This sequence joins TRBV5-1 and TRBJ2-1; the D is unclear. Germline V gene data show CDR1 as SGHRS and CDR2 as YFSETQ. CDR3 length equals 15 residues. Trimming removed 0 bases from V and 2 bases from J, with 9 bases in between. The CDR3 bases are TGCGCCAGCAGCTTGGACTACCTTCCCTACAATGAGCAGTTCTTC. It yields the protein CASSLDYLPYNEQFF.

This clone showed up just once. The gene calls are TRBV10-3 and TRBJ1-5; no clear D gene. Trimming shortened V by 4 bases and J by 7 bases, and 11 bases separated the two germline ends. The germline V gene has CDR1 ENHRY and CDR2 SYGVKD. This CDR3 contains 13 residues. As DNA, the CDR3 is TGTGCCATCAGTGGAAAGGTGGGCCAGCCCCAGCATTTT. Residues: CAISGKVGQPQHF.

The chain carries TRBV4-3 and TRBJ2-7; D is uncertain. CDR3 length equals 15 residues. Looked up from germline, CDR1 is LGHNA and CDR2 is YSLEER. Trimming removed 0 bases at V and 2 bases at J, with 11 bases between. CDR3 sequence: CASSQDPALPYEQYF. In DNA, the CDR3 is TGCGCCAGCAGCCAAGACCCTGCTCTCCCCTACGAGCAGTACTTC.

V and J are TRBV5-1 and TRBJ2-7, with unresolved D. V was shortened by 0 bases and J by 3 bases, with 13 bases between the two germline ends. CDR1 and CDR2 from the germline V gene are SGHRS and YFSETQ. CDR3 length: 15 residues. CDR3 nucleotides: TGCGCCAGCAGCTTGGAACGCGTAACCTTCTACGAGCAGTACTTC. This encodes CASSLERVTFYEQYF. Supplemented by reference TRBV5-1 and TRBJ2-7, the full variable domain reads KAGVTQTPRYLIKTRGQQVTLSCSPISGHRSVSWYQQTPGQGLQFLFEYFSETQRNKGNFPGRFSGRQFSNSRSEMNVSTLELGDSALYLCASSLERVTFYEQYFGPGTRLTVT.

V usage is TRBV4-3 and J usage is TRBJ2-3; D is undetermined. CDR1 and CDR2 (germline): LGHNA, YSLEER. V lost 0 bases to trimming and J lost 2 bases, with 6 bases between them. The CDR3 length is 14 residues. The CDR3 DNA is TGCGCCAGCAGCCAAGAGGCGGCCACAGATACGCAGTATTTT. It yields the protein CASSQEAATDTQYF.

Notes on this clone: A much larger clone is a single base away; this may be a read error. J is TRBJ2-2 and V is TRBV13, with D unresolved. Germline CDR1 is PRHDT and CDR2 is FYEKMQ (reference sequence). Trimming took 2 bases from V and 7 from J, leaving 2 bases between them. The CDR3 covers 11 residues. The CDR3 nucleotides are TGTGCCAGCAGCTTAATCGGGGAGCTGTTTTTT. Translated, it gives CASSLIGELFF.

The V call is TRBV19, the J call TRBJ1-1, with a possible D match to TRBD1 (6 bases). The CDR3 is made up of 14 amino acids. V dropped 5 bases and J dropped 0 bases, with 10 bases sitting between them. Germline assignment: CDR1 LNHDA and CDR2 SQIVND (reference sequence). CDR3 sequence: CASSLPGVNTEAFF. The CDR3 region has the DNA TGTGCCAGTAGTCTGCCAGGGGTGAACACTGAAGCTTTCTTT.

V and J are TRBV6-5 and TRBJ2-4; perhaps TRBD2 as D (6 bases). This CDR3 spans 13 amino acids. From germline, CDR1 is MNHEY and CDR2 SVGAGI. The V end was cut by 0 bases, the J end by 10 bases, with 10 bases between. CDR3 sequence: CASSYSRGWIQYF. The CDR3, as DNA: TGTGCCAGCAGTTACTCGCGGGGCTGGATTCAGTACTTC.

Worth noting for this clone: This same CDR3 is encoded by further DNA sequences in the sample. V usage is TRBV7-9 and J usage is TRBJ2-3, with TRBD2 as a possible D gene (5 bases). Germline V gene sequence: CDR1 SEHNR, CDR2 FQNEAQ (reference sequence). The V and J ends lost 2 bases and 3 bases respectively, with 12 bases between them. CDR3 length equals 15 residues. CDR3 sequence (DNA): TGTGCCAGCAGCTTATATGGTGGGAGTACAGATACGCAGTATTTT. It specifies CASSLYGGSTDTQYF.